This is a list of T cell receptor beta chains from one sample in a study of siplizumab effects on memory and regulatory T cells. The table came from immunoSEQ multiplex PCR; TCRdb's copy has only in-frame clones and leaves some out. The sample includes 75,000 to 100,000 clones, roughly 94% of them seen just once. The sequencing input was non-Treg CD4+ T cells sorted from blood. These receptors originate from a human donor in good health. Each CDR3 is given with its conserved first and last residue. Fields, in order: J gene, V gene, CDR3 protein.

>TRBJ1-1|TRBV4-1
CASSQEMTGTEAFF
>TRBJ2-5|TRBV4-1
CASSQGTSGRGETQYF
>TRBJ2-2|TRBV15
CATSGGSEIGTGELFF
>TRBJ1-1|TRBV5-1
CASSPNGRPNTEAFF
>TRBJ2-1|TRBV5-1
CASSASNRPLLNEQFF
>TRBJ1-5|TRBV6-5
CASSYGDRGDQPQHF
>TRBJ1-3|TRBV20-1
CSARQGKTIYF
>TRBJ2-7|TRBV16
CASSQILGVLGEQYF
>TRBJ1-1|TRBV30
CAWSSTPLNTEAFF
>TRBJ1-2|TRBV5-6
CASSLVDRDYGYTF
>TRBJ1-2|TRBV7-6
CASSPIHPQGFYGYTF
>TRBJ2-7|TRBV6-5
CASSYSELGASYEQYF
>TRBJ2-5|TRBV25-1
CASSEVGLSETQYF
>TRBJ1-2|TRBV5-6
CASSMPTGSNGYTF
>TRBJ1-1|TRBV7-9
CASQQDRGLGSEAFF
>TRBJ2-1|TRBV5-1
CASSTLEGQNNEQFF
>TRBJ2-5|TRBV28
CASSAGQGSQETQYF
>TRBJ2-7|TRBV7-8
CASSLYLQIGPPYEQYF
>TRBJ2-2|TRBV14
CASSQRGDRNTGELFF
>TRBJ2-5|TRBV27
CASSRKTGRGQETQYF
>TRBJ1-4|TRBV7-6
CASSLLGMKNEKLFF
>TRBJ2-7|TRBV27
CASSLAPLAASYEQYF
>TRBJ1-1|TRBV10-3
CAISEWDRGGTEAFF
>TRBJ2-5|TRBV6-6
CASSYNPAGMEETQYF
>TRBJ2-5|TRBV5-1
CASSLSQETQYF
>TRBJ2-7|TRBV15
CATSRGGGQPYEQYF
>TRBJ2-6|TRBV5-1
CASSLEGDRNRAGANVLTF
>TRBJ1-3|TRBV18
CASSPQGVGSGNTIYF
>TRBJ2-2|TRBV4-1
CASSQVGLAKNTGELFF
>TRBJ2-3|TRBV5-8
CASSRGTGTPSTDTQYF
>TRBJ1-4|TRBV5-1
CASSGGTGEKLFF
>TRBJ1-1|TRBV21-1
CASRQDRLTEAFF
>TRBJ2-4|TRBV19
CASRDQLAKNIQYF
>TRBJ1-5|TRBV11-3
CASSLGCEGRGATSGPQHF
>TRBJ1-2|TRBV21-1
CAKSTAFYGYTF
>TRBJ2-7|TRBV28
CASSSSARGVYEQYF